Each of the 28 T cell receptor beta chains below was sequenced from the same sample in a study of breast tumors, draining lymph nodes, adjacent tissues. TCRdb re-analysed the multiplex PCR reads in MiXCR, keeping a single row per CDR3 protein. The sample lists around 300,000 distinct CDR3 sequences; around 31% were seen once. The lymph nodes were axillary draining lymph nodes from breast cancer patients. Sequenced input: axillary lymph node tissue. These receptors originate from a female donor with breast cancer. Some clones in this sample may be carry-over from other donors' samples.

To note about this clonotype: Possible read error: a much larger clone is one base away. The CDR3 DNA follows: TGCAGTGCTGGGGAGGGGGGCCCCTACGCGCAGTACTTC. It codes for CSAGEGGPYAQYF. J is TRBJ2-7 and V is TRBV20-1; weak D call: TRBD2 (7 bases). This CDR3 spans 13 amino acids. From germline, CDR1 is DFQATT and CDR2 SNEGSKA (reference sequence).

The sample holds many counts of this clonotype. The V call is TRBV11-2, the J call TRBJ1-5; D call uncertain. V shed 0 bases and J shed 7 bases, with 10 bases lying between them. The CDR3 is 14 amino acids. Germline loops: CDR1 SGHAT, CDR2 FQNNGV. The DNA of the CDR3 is TGTGCCAGCAGCTTAGATTCGTTAACGCAGCCCCAGCATTTT. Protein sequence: CASSLDSLTQPQHF.

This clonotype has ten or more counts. The DNA for the CDR3 is TGTGCCAGCAGTGATCCGGGACTAGCGGTCTACGAGCAGTACTTC. This translates into CASSDPGLAVYEQYF. The V gene is TRBV25-1, the J gene TRBJ2-7; 11 bases are shared with TRBD2. The germline gives CDR1 MGHDK, CDR2 SYGVNS. With V trimmed by 3 bases and J by 3 bases, 4 bases remained unmatched. This CDR3 region has 15 residues.

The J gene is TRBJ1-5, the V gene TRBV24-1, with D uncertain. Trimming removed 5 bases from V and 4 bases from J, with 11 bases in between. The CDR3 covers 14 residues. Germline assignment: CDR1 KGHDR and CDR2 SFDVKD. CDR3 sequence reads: CATSGSLGNQPQHF. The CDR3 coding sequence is TGTGCCACCAGTGGCAGTCTCGGTAATCAGCCCCAGCATTTT.

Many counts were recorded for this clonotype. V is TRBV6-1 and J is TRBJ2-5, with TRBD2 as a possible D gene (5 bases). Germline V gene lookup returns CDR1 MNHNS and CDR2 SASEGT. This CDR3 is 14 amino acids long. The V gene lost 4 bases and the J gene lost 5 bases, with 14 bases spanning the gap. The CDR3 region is CASSVEGLGETQYF. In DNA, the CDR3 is TGTGCCAGCAGTGTAGAGGGTTTAGGGGAGACCCAGTACTTC.

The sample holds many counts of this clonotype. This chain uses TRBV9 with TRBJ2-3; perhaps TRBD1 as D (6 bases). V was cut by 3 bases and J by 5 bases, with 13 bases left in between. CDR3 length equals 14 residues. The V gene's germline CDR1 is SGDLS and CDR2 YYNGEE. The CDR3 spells CASSATGPGDTQYF. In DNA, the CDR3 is TGTGCCAGCAGCGCTACAGGGCCGGGAGATACGCAGTATTTT. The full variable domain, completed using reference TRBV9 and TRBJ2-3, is DSGVTQTPKHLITATGQRVTLRCSPRSGDLSVYWYQQSLDQGLQFLIQYYNGEERAKGNILERFSAQQFPDLHSELNLSSLELGDSALYFCASSATGPGDTQYFGPGTRLTVL.

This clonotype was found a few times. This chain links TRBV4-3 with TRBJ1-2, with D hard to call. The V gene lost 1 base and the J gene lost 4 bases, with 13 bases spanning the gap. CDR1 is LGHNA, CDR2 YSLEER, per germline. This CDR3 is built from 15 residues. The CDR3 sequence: CASSQGNDVLYGYTF. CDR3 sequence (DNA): TGCGCCAGCAGCCAAGGGAATGACGTACTCTATGGCTACACCTTC.

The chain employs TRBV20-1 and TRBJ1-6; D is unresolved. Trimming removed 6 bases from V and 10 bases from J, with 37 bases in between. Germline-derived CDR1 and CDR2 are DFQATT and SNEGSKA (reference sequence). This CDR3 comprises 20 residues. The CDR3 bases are TGCAGTGCGCGGACTAGCGGGAGGGTTGGAGTCCGGGCCGAGGGATCACCCCTCCACTTT. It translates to CSARTSGRVGVRAEGSPLHF.

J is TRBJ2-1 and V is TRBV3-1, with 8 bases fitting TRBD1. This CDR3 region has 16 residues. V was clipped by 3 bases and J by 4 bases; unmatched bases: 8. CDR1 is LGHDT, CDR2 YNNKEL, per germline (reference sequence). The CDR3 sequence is CASSHTGTGRYNEQFF. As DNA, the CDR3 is TGTGCCAGCAGCCACACCGGGACAGGTCGGTACAATGAGCAGTTCTTC.

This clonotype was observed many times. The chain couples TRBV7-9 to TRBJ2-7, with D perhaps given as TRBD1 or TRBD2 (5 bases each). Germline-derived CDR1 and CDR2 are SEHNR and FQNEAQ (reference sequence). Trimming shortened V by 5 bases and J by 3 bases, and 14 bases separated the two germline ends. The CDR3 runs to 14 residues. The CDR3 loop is CASSPGTSLYEQYF. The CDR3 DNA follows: TGTGCCAGCAGCCCCGGGACCTCCCTCTACGAGCAGTACTTC. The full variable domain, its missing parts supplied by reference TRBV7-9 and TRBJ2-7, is DTGVSQNPRHKITKRGQNVTFRCDPISEHNRLYWYRQTLGQGPEFLTYFQNEAQLEKSRLLSDRFSAERPKGSFSTLEIQRTEQGDSAMYLCASSPGTSLYEQYFGPGTRLTVT.

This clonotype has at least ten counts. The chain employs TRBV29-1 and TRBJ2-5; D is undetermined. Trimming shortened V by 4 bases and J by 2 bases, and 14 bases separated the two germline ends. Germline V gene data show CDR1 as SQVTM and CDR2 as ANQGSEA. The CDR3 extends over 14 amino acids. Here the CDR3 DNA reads TGCAGCGTTGTTCCGCCTATCCATCAAGAGACCCAGTACTTC. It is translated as CSVVPPIHQETQYF.

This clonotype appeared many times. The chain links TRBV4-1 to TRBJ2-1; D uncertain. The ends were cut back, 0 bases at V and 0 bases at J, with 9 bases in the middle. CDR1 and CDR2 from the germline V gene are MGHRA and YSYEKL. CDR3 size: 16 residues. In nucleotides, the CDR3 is TGCGCCAGCAGCCAAGATGCCGAGAGCTCCTACAATGAGCAGTTCTTC. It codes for CASSQDAESSYNEQFF.

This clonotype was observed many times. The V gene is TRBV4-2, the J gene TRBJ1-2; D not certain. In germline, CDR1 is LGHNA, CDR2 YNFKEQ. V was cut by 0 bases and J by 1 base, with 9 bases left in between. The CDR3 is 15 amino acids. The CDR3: CASSQDGQVNYGYTF. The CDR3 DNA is TGTGCCAGCAGCCAAGATGGGCAGGTTAACTATGGCTACACCTTC.

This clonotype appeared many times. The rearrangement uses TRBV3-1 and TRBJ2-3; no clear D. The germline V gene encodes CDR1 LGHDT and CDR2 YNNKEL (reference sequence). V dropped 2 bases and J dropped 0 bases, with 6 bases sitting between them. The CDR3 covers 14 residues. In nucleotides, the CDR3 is TGTGCCAGCAGCCAACGGGCTAGCACAGATACGCAGTATTTT. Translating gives CASSQRASTDTQYF.

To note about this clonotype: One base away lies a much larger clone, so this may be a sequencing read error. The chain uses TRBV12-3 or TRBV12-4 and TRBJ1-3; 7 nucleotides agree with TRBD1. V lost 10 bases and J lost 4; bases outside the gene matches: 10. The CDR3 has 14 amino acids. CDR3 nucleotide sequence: TGTGCCACCCCTGACAGGGACGGAGGAAACACCATATATTTT. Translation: CATPDRDGGNTIYF.

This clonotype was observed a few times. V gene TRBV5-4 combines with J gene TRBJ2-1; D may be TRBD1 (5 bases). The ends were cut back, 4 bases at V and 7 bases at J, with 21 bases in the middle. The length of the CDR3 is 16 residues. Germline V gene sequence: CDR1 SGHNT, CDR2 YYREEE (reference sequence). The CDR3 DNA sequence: TGTGCCAGCAGCCCGCCGGACAACCATTATAGGAATGAGCAGTTCTTC. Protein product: CASSPPDNHYRNEQFF.

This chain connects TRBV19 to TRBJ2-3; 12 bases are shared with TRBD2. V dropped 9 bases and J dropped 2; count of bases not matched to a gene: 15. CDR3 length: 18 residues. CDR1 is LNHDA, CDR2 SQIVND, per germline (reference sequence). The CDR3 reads CASSLRKGLAGLTDTQYF. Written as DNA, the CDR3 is TGTGCCAGCAGTTTACGAAAGGGACTAGCGGGCCTCACAGATACGCAGTATTTT.

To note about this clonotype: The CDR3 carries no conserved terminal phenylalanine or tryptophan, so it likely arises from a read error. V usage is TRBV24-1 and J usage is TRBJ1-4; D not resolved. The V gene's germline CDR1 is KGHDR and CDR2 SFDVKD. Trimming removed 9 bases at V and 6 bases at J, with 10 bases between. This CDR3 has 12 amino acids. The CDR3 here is CATRDRDEKLFS. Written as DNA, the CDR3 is TGTGCCACCCGGGATAGGGATGAAAAACTGTTTTCT.

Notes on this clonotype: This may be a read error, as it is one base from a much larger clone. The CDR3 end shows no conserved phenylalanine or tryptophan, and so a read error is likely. In DNA form, the CDR3 reads TGTGCCAGCAGCCTCGAGATTAGCACAGATACGCAGTATCTT. This codes for CASSLEISTDTQYL. This chain links TRBV7-9 with TRBJ2-3; D unclear. CDR3 length equals 14 residues. Germline assignment: CDR1 SEHNR and CDR2 FQNEAQ (reference sequence). The ends were cut back, 5 bases at V and 0 bases at J, with 9 bases in the middle.

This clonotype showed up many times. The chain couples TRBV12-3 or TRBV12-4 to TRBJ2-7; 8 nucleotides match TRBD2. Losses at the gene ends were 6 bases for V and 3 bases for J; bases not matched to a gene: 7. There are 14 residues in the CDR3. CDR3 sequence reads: CASSTSGVVYEQYF. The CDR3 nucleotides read TGTGCCAGCAGCACTAGCGGCGTAGTCTACGAGCAGTACTTC.

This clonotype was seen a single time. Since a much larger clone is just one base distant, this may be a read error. The CDR3 coding sequence is TGTGCCAGTAGTTACACAGGGTCAACTAATGAAAAACTGCTTTTT. Amino acids: CASSYTGSTNEKLLF. The gene calls are TRBV19 and TRBJ1-4; D is possibly TRBD1 (6 bases). This CDR3 region has 15 residues. The germline V gene has CDR1 LNHDA and CDR2 SQIVND (reference sequence).

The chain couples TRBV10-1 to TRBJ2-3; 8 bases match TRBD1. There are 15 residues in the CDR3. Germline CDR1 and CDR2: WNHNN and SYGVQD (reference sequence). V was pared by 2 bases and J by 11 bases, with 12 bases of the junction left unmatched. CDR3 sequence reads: CASSESRGPYNEQYF. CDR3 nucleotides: TGCGCCAGCAGTGAGAGCAGGGGGCCCTACAATGAGCAGTATTTT.

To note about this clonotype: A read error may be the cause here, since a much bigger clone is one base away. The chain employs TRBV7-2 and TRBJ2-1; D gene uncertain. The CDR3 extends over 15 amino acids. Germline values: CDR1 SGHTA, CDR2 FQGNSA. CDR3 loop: CASSLRHSSYNEQLF. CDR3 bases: TGTGCCAGCAGCTTAAGACACAGCTCCTACAATGAGCAGCTCTTC.

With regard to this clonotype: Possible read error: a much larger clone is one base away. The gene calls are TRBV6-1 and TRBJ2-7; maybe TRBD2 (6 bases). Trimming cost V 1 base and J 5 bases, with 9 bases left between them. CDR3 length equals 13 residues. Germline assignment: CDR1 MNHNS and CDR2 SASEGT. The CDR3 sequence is CASSEDGEDEQYF. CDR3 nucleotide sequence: TGTGCCAGCAGTGAAGATGGGGAGGACGAGCAGTACTTC.

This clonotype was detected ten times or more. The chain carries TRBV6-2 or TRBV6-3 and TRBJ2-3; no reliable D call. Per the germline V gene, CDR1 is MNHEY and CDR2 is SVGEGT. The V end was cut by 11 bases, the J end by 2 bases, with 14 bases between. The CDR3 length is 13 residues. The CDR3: CAGGVRPTDTQYF. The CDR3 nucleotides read TGTGCCGGCGGAGTCCGGCCCACAGATACGCAGTATTTT.

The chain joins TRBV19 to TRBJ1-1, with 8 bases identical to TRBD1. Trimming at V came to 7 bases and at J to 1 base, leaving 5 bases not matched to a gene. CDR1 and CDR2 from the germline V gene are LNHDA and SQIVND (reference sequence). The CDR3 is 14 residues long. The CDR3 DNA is TGTGCCAGTACCAATCAGGGGGCGAACACTGAAGCTTTCTTT. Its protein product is CASTNQGANTEAFF.

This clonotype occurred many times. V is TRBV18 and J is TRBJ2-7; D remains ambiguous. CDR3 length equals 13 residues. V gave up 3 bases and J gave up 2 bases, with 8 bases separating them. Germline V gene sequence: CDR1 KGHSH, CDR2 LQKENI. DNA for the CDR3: TGTGCCAGCTCACCGCAAACAGCCTACGAGCAGTACTTC. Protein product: CASSPQTAYEQYF.

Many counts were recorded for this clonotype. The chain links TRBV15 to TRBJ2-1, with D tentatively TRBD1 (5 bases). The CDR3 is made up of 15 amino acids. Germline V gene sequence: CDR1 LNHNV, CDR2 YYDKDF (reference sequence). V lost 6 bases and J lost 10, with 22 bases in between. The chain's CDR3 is CATRSATVPPREQFF. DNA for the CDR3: TGTGCCACCAGATCGGCGACAGTGCCCCCAAGGGAGCAGTTCTTC.